This is a list of T cell receptor beta chains from one sample in a study of T cell repertoires in cytomegalovirus infection. TCRdb passed the reads through MiXCR, listing each CDR3 protein once. The sample consists of around 530,000 distinct CDR3 sequences, 16% of them appearing once. Sample: CD8+ T cells from PBMCs. The receptors were gathered from a human donor in good health (CMV status not recorded). Some clones in this sample may be carry-over from other donors' samples. Both conserved end residues are part of each CDR3. Fields, in order: D gene, V gene, clone size, J gene, CDR3 DNA, CDR3 protein. D genes are given only for firm matches. Clone size is stated in some rows and not others, as once, few, many or a class when expanded.

d_gene: -; v_gene: TRBV5-5; abundance: -; j_gene: TRBJ2-7; CDR3nt: TGTGCCAGCAGCCTGGAGGGCCTTTTCTACGAGCAGTACTTC; CDR3aa: CASSLEGLFYEQYF
d_gene: TRBD1; v_gene: TRBV7-9; abundance: few; j_gene: TRBJ1-3; CDR3nt: TGTGCCAGCAGCGGGACAGGGGCAAGCCCCAGCTCTGGAAACACCATATATTTT; CDR3aa: CASSGTGASPSSGNTIYF
d_gene: -; v_gene: TRBV6-4; abundance: -; j_gene: TRBJ2-2; CDR3nt: TGTGCCAGCAACTTACCCAGCACGAACACCGTGGAGCTGTTTTTT; CDR3aa: CASNLPSTNTVELFF
d_gene: -; v_gene: TRBV14; abundance: many; j_gene: TRBJ1-1; CDR3nt: TGTGCCAGCAGCCAAGATCGGCGCGTCCCCCCTGAAGCTTTCTTT; CDR3aa: CASSQDRRVPPEAFF
d_gene: TRBD2; v_gene: TRBV6-5; abundance: few; j_gene: TRBJ2-5; CDR3nt: TGTGCCAGCCGCCGGGGAGGGGCCGCCTGGGAGACCCAGTACTTC; CDR3aa: CASRRGGAAWETQYF
d_gene: -; v_gene: TRBV4-1; abundance: few; j_gene: TRBJ2-1; CDR3nt: TGCGCCAGCAGCCAAGGCCCCCCAGGGAATCCCTACAATGAGCAGTTCTTC; CDR3aa: CASSQGPPGNPYNEQFF
d_gene: TRBD1; v_gene: TRBV7-9; abundance: -; j_gene: TRBJ1-1; CDR3nt: TGTGCCAGCAGTGGGACAGGGCCTATGAACACTGAAGCTTTCTTT; CDR3aa: CASSGTGPMNTEAFF
d_gene: -; v_gene: TRBV27; abundance: -; j_gene: TRBJ1-4; CDR3nt: TGTGCCAGCAAAGGCAGGGGAAGGACTAATGAAAAACTGTTTTTT; CDR3aa: CASKGRGRTNEKLFF
d_gene: -; v_gene: TRBV29-1; abundance: -; j_gene: TRBJ2-7; CDR3nt: TGCAGCGTTACAGGGAACTCCTACGAGCAGTACTTC; CDR3aa: CSVTGNSYEQYF
d_gene: -; v_gene: TRBV28; abundance: -; j_gene: TRBJ2-7; CDR3nt: TGTGCCAGCAGCCCCAGCCCGGGAGACGAGCAGTACTTC; CDR3aa: CASSPSPGDEQYF
d_gene: -; v_gene: TRBV7-3; abundance: many; j_gene: TRBJ2-3; CDR3nt: TGTGCCAGCAGCTTAGACCCCGGGCAGAATATGGGTACAGATACGCAGTATTTT; CDR3aa: CASSLDPGQNMGTDTQYF
d_gene: -; v_gene: TRBV28; abundance: few; j_gene: TRBJ1-2; CDR3nt: TGTGCCAGCAGAATGTCGAGCCTCTTCGAGGGGGGCTACACCTTC; CDR3aa: CASRMSSLFEGGYTF
d_gene: TRBD2; v_gene: TRBV6-4; abundance: -; j_gene: TRBJ2-3; CDR3nt: TGTGCCAGCAGTGACCTGGGACTAGCGGGGGGGCCAAATACGCAGTATTTT; CDR3aa: CASSDLGLAGGPNTQYF
d_gene: TRBD1; v_gene: TRBV12-3/TRBV12-4; abundance: many; j_gene: TRBJ1-1; CDR3nt: TGTGCCAGCAGTTTCTTACCATTGACAGGGTTGGCTTTCTTT; CDR3aa: CASSFLPLTGLAFF
d_gene: -; v_gene: TRBV29-1; abundance: few; j_gene: TRBJ2-7; CDR3nt: TGCAGCGTTGAGTACAACTCCTACGAGCAGTACTTC; CDR3aa: CSVEYNSYEQYF
d_gene: -; v_gene: TRBV5-6; abundance: -; j_gene: TRBJ1-2; CDR3nt: TGTGCCAGCAGCTTGGCCGGGAAGGGTCCCTCCTGGTACACCTTC; CDR3aa: CASSLAGKGPSWYTF
d_gene: -; v_gene: TRBV7-3; abundance: many; j_gene: TRBJ2-3; CDR3nt: TGTGCCAGCAGCCCGGACACAAGCACAGATACGCAGTATTTT; CDR3aa: CASSPDTSTDTQYF
d_gene: TRBD1; v_gene: TRBV9; abundance: -; j_gene: TRBJ2-7; CDR3nt: TGTGCCAGCAGCGACACGACAGGGGGGACCTACGAGCAGTACTTC; CDR3aa: CASSDTTGGTYEQYF